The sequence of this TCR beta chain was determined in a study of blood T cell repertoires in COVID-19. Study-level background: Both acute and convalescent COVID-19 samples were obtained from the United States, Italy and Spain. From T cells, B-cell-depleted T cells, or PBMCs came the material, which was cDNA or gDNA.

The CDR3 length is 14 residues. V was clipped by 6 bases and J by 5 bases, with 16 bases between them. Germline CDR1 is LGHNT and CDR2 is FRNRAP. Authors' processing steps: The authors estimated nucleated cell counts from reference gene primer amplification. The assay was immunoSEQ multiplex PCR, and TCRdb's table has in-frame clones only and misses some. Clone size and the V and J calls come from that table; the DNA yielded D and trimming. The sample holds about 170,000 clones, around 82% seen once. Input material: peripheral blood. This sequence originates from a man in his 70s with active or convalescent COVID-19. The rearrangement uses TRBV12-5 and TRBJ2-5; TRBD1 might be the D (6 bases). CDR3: CASGSGQPSETQYF. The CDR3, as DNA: TGTGCTAGTGGAAGCGGACAGCCCTCGGAGACCCAGTACTTC.